These T cell receptor beta chains were read from a single sample in a study of T cells after somatic rescue of genetic block. Some clones are missing from TCRdb's copy, which holds only in-frame ones; the method was immunoSEQ multiplex PCR. The table shows 9,500 to 15,000 clones, with over 60% occurring only once. The material sequenced was peripheral blood mononuclear cells (PBMCs). Every receptor here comes from a boy younger than 18. Each CDR3 is given with its conserved first and last residue. The D gene is left open where the match is weak. Only part of the rows carry a size: once, few, many, or a class if the clone is expanded.

d_gene: TRBD1; abundance: .; j_gene: TRBJ2-7; v_gene: TRBV30; CDR3nt: TGTGCCTGGACAACAGGGGGCAGGTACGAGCAGTACTTC; CDR3aa: CAWTTGGRYEQYF
d_gene: TRBD1; abundance: .; j_gene: TRBJ2-2; v_gene: TRBV27; CDR3nt: TGTGCCAGCAGTTTCTCCCCGCGGACAGGGAACACCGGGGAGCTGTTTTTT; CDR3aa: CASSFSPRTGNTGELFF
d_gene: .; abundance: .; j_gene: TRBJ1-2; v_gene: TRBV5-1; CDR3nt: TGCGCCAGCAGTAGGGGGGCGCTAAACTATGGCTACACCTTC; CDR3aa: CASSRGALNYGYTF
d_gene: TRBD1; abundance: .; j_gene: TRBJ1-4; v_gene: TRBV5-1; CDR3nt: TGCGCCAGCAGCCTCCCGACAGGGGGCACTAATGAAAAACTGTTTTTT; CDR3aa: CASSLPTGGTNEKLFF
d_gene: TRBD2; abundance: .; j_gene: TRBJ2-3; v_gene: TRBV5-1; CDR3nt: TGCGCCAGCAGCTTTGCGGGGGGTAGCACAGATACGCAGTATTTT; CDR3aa: CASSFAGGSTDTQYF
d_gene: TRBD2; abundance: .; j_gene: TRBJ2-3; v_gene: TRBV6-4; CDR3nt: TGTGCCAGCAGTGAGAGGTTTTGGGGACTAGCGGGATCGGGTTACGATACGCAGTATTTT; CDR3aa: CASSERFWGLAGSGYDTQYF
d_gene: TRBD1; abundance: .; j_gene: TRBJ2-5; v_gene: TRBV14; CDR3nt: TGTGCCAGCAGCCCCGGGACAGGCATAAAAGAGACCCAGTACTTC; CDR3aa: CASSPGTGIKETQYF
d_gene: .; abundance: .; j_gene: TRBJ2-7; v_gene: TRBV27; CDR3nt: TGTGCCAGCAGTCCCAGACTATCCGAAACTTTCTACGAGCAGTACTTC; CDR3aa: CASSPRLSETFYEQYF
d_gene: TRBD2; abundance: .; j_gene: TRBJ2-1; v_gene: TRBV4-1; CDR3nt: TGCGCCAGCAGACTTCTGGGGGGGGGAGGTGAGCAGTTCTTC; CDR3aa: CASRLLGGGGEQFF
d_gene: .; abundance: .; j_gene: TRBJ2-1; v_gene: TRBV11-2; CDR3nt: TGTGCCAGCAGCCCCCGTCCGGGCCAAAGAGGGTACAATGAGCAGTTCTTC; CDR3aa: CASSPRPGQRGYNEQFF
d_gene: TRBD2; abundance: .; j_gene: TRBJ2-1; v_gene: TRBV6-6; CDR3nt: TGTGCCAGCAGTTACTCCGGACTAGCGGGGAACAATGAGCAGTTCTTC; CDR3aa: CASSYSGLAGNNEQFF
d_gene: TRBD1; abundance: .; j_gene: TRBJ1-4; v_gene: TRBV30; CDR3nt: TGTGCCTGGAGTACTACTTCACCGGGGACAGTGTTCGGAAAACTGTTTTTT; CDR3aa: CAWSTTSPGTVFGKLFF
d_gene: TRBD1; abundance: .; j_gene: TRBJ1-1; v_gene: TRBV28; CDR3nt: TGTGCCAGCAGCCTCCGGGACAGGAACACTGAAGCTTTCTTT; CDR3aa: CASSLRDRNTEAFF
d_gene: TRBD1; abundance: large; j_gene: TRBJ1-2; v_gene: TRBV5-1; CDR3nt: TGCGCCAGCAGCCCACAGGGGGCGAGCTATGGCTACACCTTC; CDR3aa: CASSPQGASYGYTF
d_gene: .; abundance: .; j_gene: TRBJ2-7; v_gene: TRBV12-2; CDR3nt: TGTGCAAGTCGCTTGGGCCATTGGGCAGGGGGCCGCTACGAGCAGTACTTC; CDR3aa: CASRLGHWAGGRYEQYF
d_gene: TRBD1; abundance: .; j_gene: TRBJ1-1; v_gene: TRBV19; CDR3nt: TGTGCCAGTAGTATAGTCAGGGGGCGACCGGTGAACACTGAAGCTTTCTTT; CDR3aa: CASSIVRGRPVNTEAFF
d_gene: .; abundance: .; j_gene: TRBJ1-3; v_gene: TRBV5-1; CDR3nt: TGCGCCAGCAGCTTTGACGGCTCTGGAAACACCATATATTTT; CDR3aa: CASSFDGSGNTIYF
d_gene: TRBD1; abundance: few; j_gene: TRBJ2-4; v_gene: TRBV27; CDR3nt: TGTGCCAGCAGTCTGGGACAGGGGGGATACATTCAGTACTTC; CDR3aa: CASSLGQGGYIQYF
d_gene: .; abundance: .; j_gene: TRBJ2-1; v_gene: TRBV5-1; CDR3nt: TGCGCCAGCAGCTTGACAGGTGAGCAGTTCTTC; CDR3aa: CASSLTGEQFF
d_gene: TRBD1; abundance: .; j_gene: TRBJ2-7; v_gene: TRBV28; CDR3nt: TGTGCCAGCAGCCTACGACAGGGGGCCCCTGAGCAGTACTTC; CDR3aa: CASSLRQGAPEQYF
d_gene: .; abundance: .; j_gene: TRBJ2-3; v_gene: TRBV7-7; CDR3nt: TGTGCTAGCAGCAGACAGGGCACAGATACGCAGTATTTT; CDR3aa: CASSRQGTDTQYF
d_gene: .; abundance: .; j_gene: TRBJ1-1; v_gene: TRBV27; CDR3nt: TGTGCCAGCAGACAAGACAGAATCACTGAAGCTTTCTTT; CDR3aa: CASRQDRITEAFF
d_gene: .; abundance: .; j_gene: TRBJ2-5; v_gene: TRBV11-2; CDR3nt: TGTGCCAGCAGCTTAGGGACAGAAGAGACCCAGTACTTC; CDR3aa: CASSLGTEETQYF
d_gene: .; abundance: medium-sized; j_gene: TRBJ1-1; v_gene: TRBV11-2; CDR3nt: TGTGCCAGCAGCTTAGATATAAGCGGGCAGGGTGAAGCTTTCTTT; CDR3aa: CASSLDISGQGEAFF
d_gene: .; abundance: few; j_gene: TRBJ1-3; v_gene: TRBV4-1; CDR3nt: TGCGCCAGCAGCCAGTACTTTGACAGCTCTGGAAACACCATATATTTT; CDR3aa: CASSQYFDSSGNTIYF
d_gene: .; abundance: .; j_gene: TRBJ2-2; v_gene: TRBV5-4; CDR3nt: TGTGCCAGCAGCTTCCAGGGACAAAGGGAGCTGTTTTTT; CDR3aa: CASSFQGQRELFF
d_gene: .; abundance: .; j_gene: TRBJ1-5; v_gene: TRBV5-3; CDR3nt: TGTGCCCGGGGGTTTACCAATCAGCCCCAGCATTTT; CDR3aa: CARGFTNQPQHF
d_gene: .; abundance: few; j_gene: TRBJ2-7; v_gene: TRBV19; CDR3nt: TGTGCCAGTAGTACCGGCCGACCCTCCTACGAGCAGTACTTC; CDR3aa: CASSTGRPSYEQYF
d_gene: .; abundance: .; j_gene: TRBJ2-1; v_gene: TRBV13; CDR3nt: TGTGCCAGCTCTCGCCGGGACTCCTCCTACAATGAGCAGTTCTTC; CDR3aa: CASSRRDSSYNEQFF
d_gene: .; abundance: .; j_gene: TRBJ1-4; v_gene: TRBV19; CDR3nt: TGTGCCAGTAGTATACGGGGAGATGAAAAACTGTTTTTT; CDR3aa: CASSIRGDEKLFF
d_gene: TRBD2; abundance: once; j_gene: TRBJ2-7; v_gene: TRBV28; CDR3nt: TGTGCCAGCAGTTCCCGGACTAGCGGGAGGGCATACCACGAGCAGTACTTC; CDR3aa: CASSSRTSGRAYHEQYF
d_gene: TRBD2; abundance: .; j_gene: TRBJ2-5; v_gene: TRBV9; CDR3nt: TGTGCCAGTTCCAAGACTAGCGGGAGGGCCCTCCAAGAGACCCAGTACTTC; CDR3aa: CASSKTSGRALQETQYF
d_gene: .; abundance: .; j_gene: TRBJ1-6; v_gene: TRBV18; CDR3nt: TGTGCCAGCTCACCACCCCCCGGTAGCAATTATTCACCCCTCCACTTT; CDR3aa: CASSPPPGSNYSPLHF
d_gene: .; abundance: .; j_gene: TRBJ2-1; v_gene: TRBV27; CDR3nt: TGTGCCAGCAGTTGGGGTTCCGGCTCCTACAATGAGCAGTTCTTC; CDR3aa: CASSWGSGSYNEQFF
d_gene: .; abundance: .; j_gene: TRBJ1-6; v_gene: TRBV6-5; CDR3nt: TGTGCCAGCAGTTACGGTAGAAGACCACCGAATTCACCCCTCCACTTT; CDR3aa: CASSYGRRPPNSPLHF
d_gene: TRBD2; abundance: .; j_gene: TRBJ2-5; v_gene: TRBV29-1; CDR3nt: TGCAGCGTTGTAGCGGGAGGGTATGAGACCCAGTACTTC; CDR3aa: CSVVAGGYETQYF
d_gene: TRBD1; abundance: few; j_gene: TRBJ2-5; v_gene: TRBV9; CDR3nt: TGTGCCAGCAGCGTAGGCGCTACAGGGGTAGAGACCCAGTACTTC; CDR3aa: CASSVGATGVETQYF
d_gene: .; abundance: .; j_gene: TRBJ1-4; v_gene: TRBV30; CDR3nt: TGTGCCTGGAGTTCGATTCCAACTAATGAAAAACTGTTTTTT; CDR3aa: CAWSSIPTNEKLFF
d_gene: TRBD1; abundance: medium-sized; j_gene: TRBJ1-1; v_gene: TRBV5-1; CDR3nt: TGCGCCAGCAGCTTGGGAGGGGGCATGAGCACTGAAGCTTTCTTT; CDR3aa: CASSLGGGMSTEAFF
d_gene: .; abundance: .; j_gene: TRBJ2-7; v_gene: TRBV4-1; CDR3nt: TGCGCCAGCAGCCAAGATCGGCAGAGGAACTACGAGCAGTACTTC; CDR3aa: CASSQDRQRNYEQYF
d_gene: TRBD2; abundance: once; j_gene: TRBJ2-1; v_gene: TRBV9; CDR3nt: TGTGCCAGCAGCGGCACTAGCGGGATGGGAAATGAGCAGTTCTTC; CDR3aa: CASSGTSGMGNEQFF
d_gene: TRBD1; abundance: .; j_gene: TRBJ2-7; v_gene: TRBV6-5; CDR3nt: TGTGCCAGCAGTTACCTCGGACAGGGGGCCTACGAGCAGTACTTC; CDR3aa: CASSYLGQGAYEQYF
d_gene: .; abundance: .; j_gene: TRBJ2-7; v_gene: TRBV5-1; CDR3nt: TGCGCCAGCAGCGCGTCTTCAGGGACGCTACTTTACGAGCAGTACTTC; CDR3aa: CASSASSGTLLYEQYF
d_gene: .; abundance: .; j_gene: TRBJ2-6; v_gene: TRBV6-1; CDR3nt: TGTGCCAGCAGGGGTTCTGGGGCCAACGTCCTGACTTTC; CDR3aa: CASRGSGANVLTF
d_gene: .; abundance: few; j_gene: TRBJ2-6; v_gene: TRBV19; CDR3nt: TGTGCCAGTACTGACAGAATAGGAGTCTCCTCTGGGGCCAACGTCCTGACTTTC; CDR3aa: CASTDRIGVSSGANVLTF
d_gene: .; abundance: once; j_gene: TRBJ2-5; v_gene: TRBV18; CDR3nt: TGTGCCAGCTCCTATTGGCAAGAGACCCAGTACTTC; CDR3aa: CASSYWQETQYF
d_gene: .; abundance: once; j_gene: TRBJ2-7; v_gene: TRBV7-9; CDR3nt: TGTGCCAGCAGCTTAGTCCCTCTCATTAGCGACGAGCAGTACTTC; CDR3aa: CASSLVPLISDEQYF
d_gene: .; abundance: .; j_gene: TRBJ2-1; v_gene: TRBV18; CDR3nt: TGTGCCAGCTCACCACCACTGGATTACAATGAGCAGTTCTTC; CDR3aa: CASSPPLDYNEQFF
d_gene: TRBD1; abundance: .; j_gene: TRBJ1-1; v_gene: TRBV28; CDR3nt: TGTGCCAGCAGTTTGTCCCTGACAGGGGAAGAGACTGAAGCTTTCTTT; CDR3aa: CASSLSLTGEETEAFF
d_gene: .; abundance: once; j_gene: TRBJ2-7; v_gene: TRBV18; CDR3nt: TGTGCCAGCTCACCACCGGGCTACGAGCAGTACTTC; CDR3aa: CASSPPGYEQYF
d_gene: TRBD1; abundance: .; j_gene: TRBJ2-7; v_gene: TRBV4-1; CDR3nt: TGCGCCAGCAGCCAATCGGGACAGGGGGCCTACGAGCAGTACTTC; CDR3aa: CASSQSGQGAYEQYF
d_gene: .; abundance: .; j_gene: TRBJ2-3; v_gene: TRBV5-1; CDR3nt: TGCGCCAGCATCGACCTCGGGGCTACAGATACGCAGTATTTT; CDR3aa: CASIDLGATDTQYF
d_gene: TRBD2; abundance: few; j_gene: TRBJ2-7; v_gene: TRBV7-7; CDR3nt: TGTGCTAGCCGCTTGATCATCGGGACTAGGGGAGACTACGAGCAGTACTTC; CDR3aa: CASRLIIGTRGDYEQYF
d_gene: TRBD1; abundance: .; j_gene: TRBJ1-5; v_gene: TRBV2; CDR3nt: TGTGCCAGCAGTTTTACAGGGGATCAGAAAAAGCCCCAGCATTTT; CDR3aa: CASSFTGDQKKPQHF
d_gene: .; abundance: .; j_gene: TRBJ2-1; v_gene: TRBV30; CDR3nt: TGTGCCTGGAGCCCCTTCAGGTCGGGGGCCTACAATGAGCAGTTCTTC; CDR3aa: CAWSPFRSGAYNEQFF
d_gene: TRBD2; abundance: .; j_gene: TRBJ2-5; v_gene: TRBV7-3; CDR3nt: TGTGCCAGCAGCTTTAGCGGGGGGTTTCAAGAGACCCAGTACTTC; CDR3aa: CASSFSGGFQETQYF
d_gene: .; abundance: .; j_gene: TRBJ2-7; v_gene: TRBV6-5; CDR3nt: TGTGCCAGCAGTGCCGGGTTCTACTACGAGCAGTACTTC; CDR3aa: CASSAGFYYEQYF